This TCR beta chain is drawn from a study of STAT3 mutations in large granular lymphocyte leukemia. Looking at the study overall: Over half of T-LGLL patients had one or more immunosuppressive regimens.

Overall study findings and caveats: At least one immunodominant TCR beta clonotype appeared in every T-cell large granular lymphocyte leukemia patient.

Turning to this clone: What it recognizes is unknown. Relative to the germline gene, one junction end is altered; a read error may explain this.

The CDR3 extends over 15 amino acids. Germline assignment: CDR1 SEHNR and CDR2 FQNEAQ (reference sequence). TCRbeta libraries averaged roughly 40,000 productive templates per sample. The method was immunoSEQ multiplex PCR; TCRdb's version includes in-frame clones alone and lacks a portion of them. The profile shows approximately 20,000 clones, 92% of them singletons. This sequence was found in a man aged 55 to 70 with T-cell large granular lymphocyte leukemia. Some clones in this sample may be carry-over from other donors' samples. Sequenced sample: peripheral blood mononuclear cells. The V gene is TRBV7-9, the J gene TRBJ2-2; tentative D call: TRBD1 (5 bases). The CDR3 DNA reads TGTGCCAGCACCTTAGGGGCTGGTGGGACCGGGGAGCTGTTTTTT. Its protein product is CASTLGAGGTGELFF.